A single sample gave rise to the 17 T cell receptor beta chains below, sequenced in a study of blood T cells in healthy people across ages. Sample-barcoded 5' priming and a J-beta primer mix drove a second PCR of roughly 7 to 11 cycles. MiXCR was run by TCRdb on the 5' RACE reads, yielding one entry per CDR3 protein. The top ten hold over 5% of the sample, which has about 1.4 million distinct CDR3 sequences, 59% seen once. Input material: blood. The receptors were gathered from a man younger than 35 in good health.

The rearrangement uses TRBV15 and TRBJ2-4; D may be TRBD2 (6 bases). The V end was cut by 1 base, the J end by 1 base, with 8 bases between. Germline CDR1 and CDR2: LNHNV and YYDKDF (reference sequence). CDR3 size: 15 residues. Here the CDR3 DNA reads TGTGCCACCAGCAGAGGACGGGGGGCCAAAAACATTCAGTACTTC. Its translation: CATSRGRGAKNIQYF.

This chain connects TRBV21-1 to TRBJ2-2; the D segment call TRBD1 is taken from the table without a DNA check. TRBV21-1 is marked as a pseudogene. The CDR3 consists of 18 residues. In DNA, the CDR3 is TGTGCCAGCAGCAAAAGTAGAAGGGACAGGGATAACACCGGGGAGCTGTTTTTT. This gives the protein CASSKSRRDRDNTGELFF.

The V gene is TRBV20-1, the J gene TRBJ2-7, with TRBD2 matching 12 bases. The DNA end is a closer match to TRBJ2-5, so the J assignment may be wrong. This CDR3 is built from 14 residues. Germline CDR1 reads DFQATT; CDR2 reads SNEGSKA (reference sequence). DNA for the CDR3: TGCAGTGCTAGAAGACTAGCGGGGGTAGAGACCCAGTACTTC. It specifies CSARRLAGVETQYF.

The chain has TRBV25-1 and TRBJ2-2; D gene uncertain. V lost 6 bases and J lost 6, with 5 bases in between. Per germline, CDR1 MGHDK and CDR2 SYGVNS. The CDR3 spans 11 residues. Written as DNA, the CDR3 is TGTGCCAGCAGGTTGTCCGGGGAGCTGTTTTTT. Translation gives CASRLSGELFF. Combining the CDR3 with reference TRBV25-1 and TRBJ2-2 gives the whole variable domain EADIYQTPRYLVIGTGKKITLECSQTMGHDKMYWYQQDPGMELHLIHYSYGVNSTEKGDLSSESTVSRIRTEHFPLTLESARPSHTSQYLCASRLSGELFFGEGSRLTVL.

J is TRBJ1-5 and V is TRBV3-1; D not certain. CDR3 length: 14 residues. Germline V gene lookup returns CDR1 LGHDT and CDR2 YNNKEL (reference sequence). The V gene lost 3 bases and the J gene lost 4 bases, with 10 bases spanning the gap. Here the CDR3 DNA reads TGTGCCAGCAGCCAGAACGACGGGAATCAGCCCCAGCATTTT. Protein: CASSQNDGNQPQHF.

The V and J genes are TRBV6-2 or TRBV6-3 and TRBJ1-1; D is possibly TRBD1 (5 bases). This CDR3 has 17 amino acids. CDR1 is MNHEY and CDR2 is SVGEGT in the germline V gene. Trimming stripped 0 bases from V and 0 bases from J, with 14 bases between. The CDR3 spells CASSYSVRAGVNTEAFF. The CDR3 bases are TGTGCCAGCAGTTACTCAGTGCGCGCGGGGGTGAACACTGAAGCTTTCTTT.

The rearrangement links TRBV7-2 to TRBJ2-7; no reliable D call. CDR3 length: 15 amino acids. The germline V gene has CDR1 SGHTA and CDR2 FQGNSA. Trimming pared 2 bases from V and 4 bases from J, leaving 15 bases between. The CDR3: CASSLTVQVTYEQYF. In DNA, the CDR3 is TGTGCCAGCAGCTTAACGGTCCAGGTCACATACGAGCAGTACTTC.

This clonotype was seen a single time. This sequence joins TRBV7-9 and TRBJ2-1; D ambiguous. The ends were cut back, 5 bases at V and 8 bases at J, with 10 bases in the middle. The germline gives CDR1 SEHNR, CDR2 FQNEAQ (reference sequence). The CDR3 consists of 12 residues. The CDR3 DNA reads TGTGCCAGCAGCCCCAGGATCCATGAGCAGTTCTTC. Its translation is CASSPRIHEQFF.

The chain has TRBV5-1 and TRBJ1-1, with no clear D. Germline assignment: CDR1 SGHRS and CDR2 YFSETQ. The CDR3 extends over 13 amino acids. The V end lost 4 bases, the J end lost 8 bases, and 15 bases lay between the germline ends. The CDR3 region has the DNA TGCGCCAGCAGCCCCCGTGGGGTCACCGAAGCTTTCTTT. It is translated as CASSPRGVTEAFF.

The DNA for the CDR3 is TGTGCCACCAGTGGGGGGGCGTCTACCTACAATGAGCAGTTCTTC. It codes for CATSGGASTYNEQFF. The V gene is TRBV24-1, the J gene TRBJ2-1; D assignment may be TRBD1 or TRBD2 (6 bases each). The CDR3 runs 15 residues. Trimming stripped 5 bases from V and 2 bases from J, with 12 bases between. Germline values: CDR1 KGHDR, CDR2 SFDVKD.

The V gene is TRBV29-1, the J gene TRBJ1-2; D is ambiguous. Trimming took off 4 bases at V and 5 bases at J, with 17 bases between the two ends. Germline V gives CDR1 SQVTM, CDR2 ANQGSEA. The CDR3 is 14 amino acids. CDR3 bases: TGCAGCGTTGTAAGGGCTACCAGGCCGTATGGCTACACCTTC. It specifies CSVVRATRPYGYTF.

The chain combines TRBV2 with TRBJ2-4; perhaps TRBD2 as D (6 bases). V lost 6 bases and J 0 bases, leaving 21 bases between the germline ends. CDR3 size: 18 residues. Per germline, CDR1 SNHLY and CDR2 FYNNEI. CDR3 sequence (DNA): TGTGCCAGCAGGACCCAGGACGGGGGATTATTAGCCAAAAACATTCAGTACTTC. It is translated as CASRTQDGGLLAKNIQYF.

This chain connects TRBV15 to TRBJ2-2; 9 nucleotides line up with TRBD2. Germline values: CDR1 LNHNV, CDR2 YYDKDF (reference sequence). Germline trimming cut 5 bases from V and 0 bases from J; bases unmatched to any gene: 1. CDR3 length: 15 residues. CDR3: CATSAGGSNTGELFF. The CDR3 DNA is TGTGCCACCAGCGCGGGAGGGTCGAACACCGGGGAGCTGTTTTTT.

The DNA of the CDR3 is TGCAGTGCTAGAGATATATCGACAGATACGCAGTATTTT. This codes for CSARDISTDTQYF. The chain joins TRBV20-1 to TRBJ2-3; D uncertain. With 0 bases removed from V and 3 bases from J, the gap between germline ends came to 7 bases. This CDR3 is 13 amino acids long. Germline V gene lookup returns CDR1 DFQATT and CDR2 SNEGSKA (reference sequence).

V usage is TRBV11-2 and J usage is TRBJ1-5; no definite D call. The CDR3 has 15 amino acids. The V gene's germline CDR1 is SGHAT and CDR2 FQNNGV. The ends were cut back, 4 bases at V and 0 bases at J, with 10 bases in the middle. CDR3 nucleotide sequence: TGTGCCAGCAGCTCGACTCCAGGTAGCAATCAGCCCCAGCATTTT. It codes for CASSSTPGSNQPQHF.

This clonotype occurred once. This chain links TRBV29-1 with TRBJ1-2, with TRBD1 matching over 9 bases. With V trimmed by 6 bases and J by 4 bases, 6 bases remained unmatched. CDR3 length: 13 residues. Per the germline V gene, CDR1 is SQVTM and CDR2 is ANQGSEA. The CDR3 DNA is TGCAGCGTAAGGCGGGACAGGGTCTATGGCTACACCTTC. Protein product: CSVRRDRVYGYTF.

The chain recombines TRBV25-1 with TRBJ2-7; no clear D. V lost 5 bases and J 0 bases, leaving 11 bases between the germline ends. The germline V gene encodes CDR1 MGHDK and CDR2 SYGVNS. This CDR3 is built from 14 residues. This CDR3 reads CASSSPEPSYEQYF. CDR3 nucleotide sequence: TGTGCCAGCAGTTCTCCTGAACCCTCCTACGAGCAGTACTTC.